This note documents a single TCR beta chain sequence. Its antigen is unidentified. Other nucleotide sequences in the sample specify the same CDR3. The record originates from a study of shared clonotypes between healthy human individuals. Whole-study context: For every donor, three CD4 naive, three CD4 memory, two CD8 naive and one CD8 memory plates were used.

Germline V gene data show CDR1 as SGHRS and CDR2 as YFSETQ. The germline V and J ends were trimmed by 1 base and 0 bases, with 5 bases remaining between them. The CDR3 contains 15 residues. The method was immunoSEQ multiplex PCR; TCRdb's version includes in-frame clones alone and lacks a portion of them. Among about 2.4 million clones, roughly nine tenths were seen once, and the ten largest hold 0.13% to 0.15%. Study outcomes and limitations: Few donors limited the genetic and exposure-history diversity represented. Rarefaction showed that sequencing of sorted subsets was incomplete (despite large depth).

This sequence joins TRBV5-1 and TRBJ1-6; D is ambiguous. The origin of this receptor is a man younger than 35 in good health. The sequenced sample consisted of naive CD4+ T cells sorted from blood. The subset is: CD45RA+ positively selected. The CDR3 bases are TGCGCCAGCAGCTTGCGGAGCTCCTATAATTCACCCCTCCACTTT. It yields the protein CASSLRSSYNSPLHF. Full variable domain (remainder filled in from reference TRBV5-1 and TRBJ1-6): KAGVTQTPRYLIKTRGQQVTLSCSPISGHRSVSWYQQTPGQGLQFLFEYFSETQRNKGNFPGRFSGRQFSNSRSEMNVSTLELGDSALYLCASSLRSSYNSPLHFGNGTRLTVT.